The clone carrying this T cell receptor beta chain was counted only a few times. The data stem from a study of blood T cells in healthy people across ages. PCR was performed a second time for about 6 to 12 cycles using a sample-barcoded 5' primer and a J-beta primer mix. TCRdb redid the calling of the 5' RACE reads with MiXCR, one entry per CDR3 protein. The sample lists some 1.6 million distinct CDR3 sequences, about 31% occurring once. Germline V gene sequence: CDR1 LGHNA, CDR2 YNFKEQ. This CDR3 has 17 amino acids. Trimming cost V 4 bases and J 0 bases, with 17 bases left between them. The chain has TRBV4-2 and TRBJ2-3, with TRBD1 as a possible D gene (6 bases). The origin of this receptor is a woman aged 30 to 39 in good health. The sample taken for sequencing was blood. CDR3 sequence reads: CASSRRGVGTSTDTQYF. The CDR3 DNA sequence: TGTGCCAGCAGCCGGAGAGGAGTGGGGACAAGCACAGATACGCAGTATTTT.